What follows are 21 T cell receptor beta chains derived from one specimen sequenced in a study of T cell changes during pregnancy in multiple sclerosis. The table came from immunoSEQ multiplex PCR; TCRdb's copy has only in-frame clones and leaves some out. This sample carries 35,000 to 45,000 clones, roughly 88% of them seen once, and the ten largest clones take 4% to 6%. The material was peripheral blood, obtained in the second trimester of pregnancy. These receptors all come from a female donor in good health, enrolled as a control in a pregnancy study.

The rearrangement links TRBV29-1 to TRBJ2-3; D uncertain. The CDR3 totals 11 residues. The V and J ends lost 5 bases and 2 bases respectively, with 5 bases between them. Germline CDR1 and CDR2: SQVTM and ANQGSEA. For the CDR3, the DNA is TGCAGCGTTACTCTCACAGATACGCAGTATTTT. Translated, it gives CSVTLTDTQYF.

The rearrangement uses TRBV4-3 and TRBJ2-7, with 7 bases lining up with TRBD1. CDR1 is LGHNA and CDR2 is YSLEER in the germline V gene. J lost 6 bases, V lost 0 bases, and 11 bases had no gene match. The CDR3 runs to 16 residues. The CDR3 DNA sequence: TGCGCCAGCAGCCAAGAATGGGGACAGTCAGTATCCGAGCAGTACTTC. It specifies CASSQEWGQSVSEQYF.

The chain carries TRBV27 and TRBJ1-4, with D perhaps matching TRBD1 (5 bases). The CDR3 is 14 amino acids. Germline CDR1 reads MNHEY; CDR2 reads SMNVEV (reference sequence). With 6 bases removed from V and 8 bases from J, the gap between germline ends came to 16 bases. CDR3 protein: CASSSLGRGEKLFF. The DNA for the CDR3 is TGTGCCAGCAGCTCCTTGGGTAGGGGAGAAAAACTGTTTTTT.

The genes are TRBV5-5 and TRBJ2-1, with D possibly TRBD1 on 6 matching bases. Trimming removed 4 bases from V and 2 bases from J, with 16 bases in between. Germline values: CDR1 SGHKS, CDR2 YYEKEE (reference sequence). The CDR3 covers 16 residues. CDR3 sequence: CASSPEQGSPYNEQFF. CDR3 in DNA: TGTGCCAGCAGCCCGGAACAGGGATCCCCCTACAATGAGCAGTTCTTC.

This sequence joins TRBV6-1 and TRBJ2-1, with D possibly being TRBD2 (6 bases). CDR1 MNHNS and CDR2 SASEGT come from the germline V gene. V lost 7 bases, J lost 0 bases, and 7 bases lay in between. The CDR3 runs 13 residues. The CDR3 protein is CASIGGSYNEQFF. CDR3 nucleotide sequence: TGTGCCAGCATCGGGGGCTCCTACAATGAGCAGTTCTTC.

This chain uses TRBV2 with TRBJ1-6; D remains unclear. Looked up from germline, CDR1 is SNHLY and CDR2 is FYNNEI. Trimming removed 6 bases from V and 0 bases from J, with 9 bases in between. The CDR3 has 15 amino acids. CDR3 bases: TGTGCCAGCAGATCTTCGTCCTCCTATAATTCACCCCTCCACTTT. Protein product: CASRSSSSYNSPLHF.

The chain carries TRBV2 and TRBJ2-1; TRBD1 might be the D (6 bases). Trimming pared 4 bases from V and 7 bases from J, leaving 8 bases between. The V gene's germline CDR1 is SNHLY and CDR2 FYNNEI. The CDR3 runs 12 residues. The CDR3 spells CASSVDRNEQFF. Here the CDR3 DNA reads TGTGCCAGCAGTGTGGACAGAAATGAGCAGTTCTTC.

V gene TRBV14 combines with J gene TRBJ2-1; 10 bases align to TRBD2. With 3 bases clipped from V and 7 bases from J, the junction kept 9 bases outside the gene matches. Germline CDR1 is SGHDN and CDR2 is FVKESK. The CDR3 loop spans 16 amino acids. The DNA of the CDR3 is TGTGCCAGCAGCCAGGCTACTAGCGGGATACGTAATGAGCAGTTCTTC. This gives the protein CASSQATSGIRNEQFF.

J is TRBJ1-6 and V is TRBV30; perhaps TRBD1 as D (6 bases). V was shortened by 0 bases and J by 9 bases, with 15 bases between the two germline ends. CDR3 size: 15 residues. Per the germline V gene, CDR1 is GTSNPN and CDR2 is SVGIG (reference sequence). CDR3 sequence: CAWSVPESRGSPLHF. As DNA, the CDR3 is TGTGCCTGGAGTGTCCCAGAAAGCAGGGGTTCACCCCTCCACTTT.

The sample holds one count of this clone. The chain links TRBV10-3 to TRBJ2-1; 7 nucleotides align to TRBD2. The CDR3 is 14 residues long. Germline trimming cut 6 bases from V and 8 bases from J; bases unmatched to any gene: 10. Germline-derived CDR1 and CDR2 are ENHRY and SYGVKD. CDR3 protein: CAIRVGGSIDEQFF. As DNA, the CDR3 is TGTGCCATCAGAGTCGGCGGGAGTATCGATGAGCAGTTCTTC.

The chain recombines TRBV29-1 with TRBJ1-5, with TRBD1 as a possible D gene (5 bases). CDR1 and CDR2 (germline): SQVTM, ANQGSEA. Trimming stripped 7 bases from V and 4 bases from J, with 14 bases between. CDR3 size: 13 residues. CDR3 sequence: CSAGGNGNQPQHF. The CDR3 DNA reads TGCAGCGCCGGGGGGAACGGAAATCAGCCCCAGCATTTT.

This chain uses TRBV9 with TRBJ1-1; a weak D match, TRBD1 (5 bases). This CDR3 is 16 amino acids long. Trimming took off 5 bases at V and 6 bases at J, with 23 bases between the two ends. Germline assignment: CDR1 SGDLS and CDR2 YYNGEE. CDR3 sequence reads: CASSAGSGVFDAEAFF. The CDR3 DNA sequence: TGTGCCAGCAGTGCAGGGTCTGGGGTCTTCGACGCTGAAGCTTTCTTT.

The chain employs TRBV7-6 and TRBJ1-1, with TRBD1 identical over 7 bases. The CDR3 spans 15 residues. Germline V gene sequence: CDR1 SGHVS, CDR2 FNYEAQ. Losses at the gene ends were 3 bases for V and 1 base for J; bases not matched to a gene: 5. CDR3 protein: CASSLTGFQNTEAFF. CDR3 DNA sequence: TGTGCCAGCAGCTTGACAGGGTTTCAGAACACTGAAGCTTTCTTT. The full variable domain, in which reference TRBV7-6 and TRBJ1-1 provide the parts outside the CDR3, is GAGVSQSPRYKVTKRGQDVALRCDPISGHVSLYWYRQALGQGPEFLTYFNYEAQQDKSGLPNDRFSAERPEGSISTLTIQRTEQRDSAMYRCASSLTGFQNTEAFFGQGTRLTVV.

CDR3 DNA sequence: TGTGCCAGCAGTCGGATCGGAGGAACCGGGGAGCTGTTTTTT. This encodes CASSRIGGTGELFF. This chain connects TRBV6-1 to TRBJ2-2; possible D gene TRBD2, 5 bases. Between the trimmed V and J ends, which lost 5 bases and 5 bases, there was a span of 12 bases. The germline gives CDR1 MNHNS, CDR2 SASEGT. The CDR3 totals 14 residues.

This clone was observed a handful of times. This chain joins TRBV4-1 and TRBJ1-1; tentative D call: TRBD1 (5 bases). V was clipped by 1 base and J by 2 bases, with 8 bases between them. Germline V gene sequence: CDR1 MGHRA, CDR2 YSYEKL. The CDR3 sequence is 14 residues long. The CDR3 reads CASSQGDSNTEAFF. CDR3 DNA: TGCGCCAGCAGCCAAGGGGACTCAAACACTGAAGCTTTCTTT.

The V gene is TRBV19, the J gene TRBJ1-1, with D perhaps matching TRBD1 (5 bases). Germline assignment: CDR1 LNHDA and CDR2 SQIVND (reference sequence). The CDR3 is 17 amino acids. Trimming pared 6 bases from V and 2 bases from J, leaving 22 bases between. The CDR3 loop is CASSGGSRKKTNTEAFF. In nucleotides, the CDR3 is TGTGCCAGTAGCGGGGGGTCCCGAAAGAAGACTAACACTGAAGCTTTCTTT. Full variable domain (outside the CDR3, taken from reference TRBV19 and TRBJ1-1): DGGITQSPKYLFRKEGQNVTLSCEQNLNHDAMYWYRQDPGQGLRLIYYSQIVNDFQKGDIAEGYSVSREKKESFPLTVTSAQKNPTAFYLCASSGGSRKKTNTEAFFGQGTRLTVV.

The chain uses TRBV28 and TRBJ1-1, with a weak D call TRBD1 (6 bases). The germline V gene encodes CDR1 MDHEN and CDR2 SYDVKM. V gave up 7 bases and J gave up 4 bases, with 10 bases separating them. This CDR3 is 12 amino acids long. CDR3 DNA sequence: TGTGCCAGCACTCAGGGGAGCACTGAAGCTTTCTTT. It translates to CASTQGSTEAFF.

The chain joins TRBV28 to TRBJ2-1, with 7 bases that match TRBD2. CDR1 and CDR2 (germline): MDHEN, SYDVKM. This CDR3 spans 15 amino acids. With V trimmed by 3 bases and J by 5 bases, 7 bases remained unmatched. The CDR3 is CASSLRGYRNNEQFF. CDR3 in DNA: TGTGCCAGCAGTTTGCGGGGGTACCGGAACAATGAGCAGTTCTTC.

CDR3 loop: CAWSVTANYEQYF. The CDR3 region has the DNA TGTGCCTGGAGCGTGACAGCGAACTACGAGCAGTACTTC. The chain joins TRBV30 to TRBJ2-7; the D gene is possibly TRBD1 (5 bases). Trimming took off 3 bases at V and 3 bases at J, with 12 bases between the two ends. CDR1 is GTSNPN and CDR2 is SVGIG in the germline V gene (reference sequence). This CDR3 is 13 amino acids long.

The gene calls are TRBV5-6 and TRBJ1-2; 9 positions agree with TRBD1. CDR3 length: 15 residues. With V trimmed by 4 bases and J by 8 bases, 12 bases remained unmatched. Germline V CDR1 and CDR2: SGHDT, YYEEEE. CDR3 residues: CASSPPGQGLGGYTF. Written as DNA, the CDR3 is TGTGCCAGCAGCCCCCCGGGACAGGGCCTGGGGGGCTACACCTTC.

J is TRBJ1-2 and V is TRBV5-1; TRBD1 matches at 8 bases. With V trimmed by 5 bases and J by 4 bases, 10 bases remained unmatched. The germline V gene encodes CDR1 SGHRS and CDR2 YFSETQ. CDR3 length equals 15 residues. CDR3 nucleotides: TGCGCCAGCAGTAACCCATCCCAGGGGGCCTATGGCTACACCTTC. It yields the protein CASSNPSQGAYGYTF.